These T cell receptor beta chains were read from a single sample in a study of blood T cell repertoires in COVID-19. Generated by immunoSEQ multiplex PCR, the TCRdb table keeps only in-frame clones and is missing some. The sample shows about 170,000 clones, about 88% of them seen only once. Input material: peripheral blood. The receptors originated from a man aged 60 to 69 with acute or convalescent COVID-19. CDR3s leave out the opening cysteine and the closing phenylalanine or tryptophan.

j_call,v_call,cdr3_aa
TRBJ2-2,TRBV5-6,ASSLSAPDTGELF
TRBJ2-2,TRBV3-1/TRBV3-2,ASSRQTGELF
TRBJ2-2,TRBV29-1,SVEGGSGELF
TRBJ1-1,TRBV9,ASSGTGTNTEAF
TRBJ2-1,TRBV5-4,ASSHSTSGSYNEQF
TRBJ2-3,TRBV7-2,ASSSLPSTDTQY
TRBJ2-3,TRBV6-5,ASNGGDGTDTQY
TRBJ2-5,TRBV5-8,ASSLYMAGALMETQY
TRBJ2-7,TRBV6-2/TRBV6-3,ASSYNLAGYEQY
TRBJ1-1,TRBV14,ASSPRTGGWTEAF
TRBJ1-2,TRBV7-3,ASSLQGKDGYT
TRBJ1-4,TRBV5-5,ASSSTGGAGNEKLF
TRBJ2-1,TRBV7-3,ASSYLGGEGSYNEQF
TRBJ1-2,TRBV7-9,ASTHVQGALNYGYT
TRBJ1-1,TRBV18,ASSPQGLGTEAF
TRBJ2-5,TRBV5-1,ASSGGETQY
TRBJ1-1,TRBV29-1,SVPAGGTEAF
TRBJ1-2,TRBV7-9,ASSFPGNYGYT
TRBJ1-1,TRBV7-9,ASSLSTQGHTEAF
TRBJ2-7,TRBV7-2,ASSLGGSASGRNEQY
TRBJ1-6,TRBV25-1,ASSTTGGAYSPLH
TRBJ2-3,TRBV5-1,ASSTRYGLAESTDTQY
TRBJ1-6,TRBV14,ASSESTGGSPLH
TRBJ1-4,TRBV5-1,ASSFEQGGREKLF
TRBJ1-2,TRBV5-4,ASSGAGTGGDGYT
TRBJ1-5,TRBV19,ASKGTGTNNQPQH
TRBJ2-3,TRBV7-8,ASSLGLAADTQY
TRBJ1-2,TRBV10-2,ASSVSGAEGYT
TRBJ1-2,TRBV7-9,ASSLAAPGQGPGT
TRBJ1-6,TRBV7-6,ASSLLSGTGSSSSYNSPLH
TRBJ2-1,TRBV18,ASSSSTNEQF
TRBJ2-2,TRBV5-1,ASSLVQGDTGELF